A selection of T cell receptor beta chains follows, all from one sample in a study of technical replicates of blood from a few donors. Some clones are missing from TCRdb's copy, which holds only in-frame ones; the method was immunoSEQ multiplex PCR. The table shows some 89,000 clones, with over 85% occurring only once. Material: T cells isolated from PBMCs. The receptor set was obtained from a human donor in good health. The CDR3 runs from the conserved cysteine through the conserved F or W. Each record gives: V gene, J gene, D gene, clone size, CDR3 length, CDR3 protein, CDR3 DNA. A D gene is named only where the DNA matches it firmly. Some rows mark clone size as missing; the rest say once, few, many or name a class of expanded clone.

TRBV2,TRBJ2-7,-,-,12,CASSDGSYEQYF,TGTGCCAGCAGTGACGGCTCCTACGAGCAGTACTTC
TRBV9,TRBJ1-1,-,few,13,CASSVEGDTEAFF,TGTGCCAGCAGCGTAGAGGGGGACACTGAAGCTTTCTTT
TRBV18,TRBJ2-7,-,once,16,CASSPLPGSKDYEQYF,TGTGCCAGCTCACCACTACCCGGGAGTAAGGATTACGAGCAGTACTTC
TRBV6-5,TRBJ2-3,-,-,14,CASSYSTSTDTQYF,TGTGCCAGCAGTTACTCGACTAGCACAGATACGCAGTATTTT
TRBV18,TRBJ2-4,-,-,15,CASSRTGTHKNIQYF,TGTGCCAGCTCACGTACCGGGACACACAAAAACATTCAGTACTTC
TRBV11-2,TRBJ1-1,-,-,16,CASSLVRVSHNTEAFF,TGTGCCAGCAGCTTAGTCAGGGTCAGTCACAACACTGAAGCTTTCTTT
TRBV4-1,TRBJ2-5,TRBD2,-,14,CASSRGLPQETQYF,TGCGCCAGCAGCCGGGGACTACCCCAAGAGACCCAGTACTTC
TRBV9,TRBJ1-2,TRBD1,-,15,CASSIDRGPNYGYTF,TGTGCCAGCAGCATCGACAGGGGGCCTAACTATGGCTACACCTTC
TRBV5-1,TRBJ1-1,-,-,14,CASREGTGDTEAFF,TGCGCCAGCAGGGAAGGGACGGGGGACACTGAAGCTTTCTTT
TRBV5-1,TRBJ2-3,-,-,14,CASSLGPGTDTQYF,TGCGCCAGCAGCTTGGGGCCCGGCACAGATACGCAGTATTTT
TRBV7-2,TRBJ1-1,TRBD1,-,14,CASSLVTGGTEAFF,TGTGCCAGCAGCTTAGTTACAGGGGGGACTGAAGCTTTCTTT
TRBV15,TRBJ2-3,TRBD2,-,17,CATSRDQGGSYFSRQYF,TGTGCCACCAGCAGAGATCAGGGCGGGAGTTATTTCTCGAGGCAGTATTTT
TRBV21-1,TRBJ1-5,-,-,13,CASRTLGNQPQHF,TGTGCCAGCAGGACTCTCGGCAATCAGCCCCAGCATTTT
TRBV28,TRBJ1-1,TRBD1,-,17,CASSPLTGIIMNTEAFF,TGTGCCAGCAGTCCCCTGACAGGGATAATCATGAACACTGAAGCTTTCTTT
TRBV27,TRBJ2-7,-,once,15,CASSNNQGLLLEQYF,TGTGCCAGCAGTAACAATCAGGGACTTCTTCTCGAGCAGTACTTC
TRBV5-6,TRBJ2-1,-,-,15,CASSLDVSSYNEQFF,TGTGCCAGCAGCTTGGACGTCAGCTCCTACAATGAGCAGTTCTTC
TRBV7-3,TRBJ2-7,-,-,12,CASSSSGLEQYF,TGTGCCAGCAGCTCGTCTGGACTTGAGCAGTACTTC
TRBV5-4,TRBJ2-7,TRBD1,-,13,CASSLRQGFEQYF,TGTGCCAGCAGCTTAAGACAGGGTTTCGAGCAGTACTTC
TRBV7-9,TRBJ1-2,-,-,15,CASSLVETAVYGYTF,TGTGCCAGCAGCTTAGTTGAGACAGCAGTTTATGGCTACACCTTC
TRBV7-9,TRBJ2-7,-,once,16,CASSPAGTSVSYEQYF,TGTGCCAGCAGTCCTGCCGGGACATCGGTGTCCTACGAGCAGTACTTC
TRBV5-1,TRBJ2-5,-,-,11,CASSFQGTQYF,TGCGCCAGCAGCTTTCAGGGGACCCAGTACTTC
TRBV27,TRBJ2-3,-,-,13,CASSLSSGHTQYF,TGTGCCAGCAGTTTAAGTAGCGGACATACGCAGTATTTT
TRBV27,TRBJ1-5,TRBD1,few,15,CASSFIGQGNQPQHF,TGTGCCAGCAGTTTTATAGGACAGGGCAATCAGCCCCAGCATTTT
TRBV19,TRBJ1-2,-,-,11,CASEQNYGYTF,TGTGCCAGTGAACAGAACTATGGCTACACCTTC
TRBV20-1,TRBJ2-7,-,-,11,CSARDGHEQYF,TGCAGTGCTAGAGATGGCCACGAGCAGTACTTC
TRBV5-4,TRBJ1-1,-,once,13,CASSFDRLTEAFF,TGTGCCAGCAGCTTTGACAGGCTCACTGAAGCTTTCTTT
TRBV7-9,TRBJ1-2,TRBD1,once,13,CASSRDRVNGYTF,TGTGCCAGCAGCCGGGACAGGGTCAATGGCTACACCTTC
TRBV28,TRBJ1-2,TRBD1,once,14,CASSRDSLIYGYTF,TGTGCCAGCAGTAGGGACAGTTTAATCTATGGCTACACCTTC
TRBV5-4,TRBJ2-2,-,once,13,CASSLEPTGELFF,TGTGCCAGCAGCTTGGAGCCCACCGGGGAGCTGTTTTTT
TRBV18,TRBJ2-2,-,-,15,CASSLSQSNTGELFF,TGTGCCAGCTCACTATCGCAGTCGAACACCGGGGAGCTGTTTTTT
TRBV27,TRBJ2-1,-,-,14,CASSSSTSGILQFF,-
TRBV6-4,TRBJ1-1,-,-,15,CASRGKGLGDTEAFF,TGTGCCAGCAGGGGGAAGGGGCTTGGGGACACTGAAGCTTTCTTT
TRBV7-3,TRBJ2-3,TRBD2,-,14,CASSPLGGADTQYF,TGTGCCAGCAGCCCGTTGGGGGGGGCAGATACGCAGTATTTT
TRBV7-3,TRBJ1-2,-,-,13,CASGGDLAEGYTF,TGTGCCAGCGGCGGGGACTTGGCGGAGGGCTACACCTTC